Included here is one TCR beta chain sequence, with context. The antigen remains unidentified. 60 Vbeta and 13 Jbeta primers were used in PCR. Profiled with immunoSEQ multiplex PCR; TCRdb holds only in-frame clones, not every one. The table has approximately 110,000 clones, under 85% seen once. The entry originates in a study of cytomegalovirus exposure and HLA in healthy donors. Looking at the study overall: The approximately 120 million unique TCR beta sequences, from about 190 million T cells, were found by an earlier analysis. Regarding the study as a whole: Presence/absence results assume similar sequencing depth per donor, which may not hold. Analysis was carried out at a later point, and it linked a missense DCLRE1C variant to TCR beta V- and J-gene trimming.

This receptor was obtained from a human donor in good health. Sequenced sample: PBMCs.

The CDR3 DNA is TGTGCCATCAAGAGGGACAGCTCGACCTACGAGCAGTACTTC. Translating gives CAIKRDSSTYEQYF. The chain combines TRBV10-3 with TRBJ2-7; TRBD1 matches at 7 bases. After removal of 7 bases from V and 2 bases from J, the junction contained 8 bases not matched to a gene. The germline gives CDR1 ENHRY, CDR2 SYGVKD. The CDR3 is made up of 14 amino acids.